What follows are 8 T cell receptor beta chains derived from one specimen sequenced in a study of T cells and Merkel cell carcinoma outcomes. The assay was immunoSEQ multiplex PCR, and TCRdb's table has in-frame clones only and misses some. In the table there are approximately 2,000 clones, 70% to 90% of which are singletons. Sequenced: tumor tissue from Merkel cell carcinoma. These receptors were collected from a human donor with Merkel cell carcinoma.

The J gene is TRBJ2-2, the V gene TRBV9; the match to TRBD2 covers 7 bases. V trimming: 0 bases; J trimming: 3 bases; junction bases outside the gene matches: 8. Germline V gene sequence: CDR1 SGDLS, CDR2 YYNGEE. The CDR3 runs to 17 residues. The DNA for the CDR3 is TGTGCCAGCAGCGTAGCTCGACTAGCAGAATACACCGGGGAGCTGTTTTTT. Encoded protein: CASSVARLAEYTGELFF.

CDR3 sequence (DNA): TGTGCCAGCAGACAACGGGGGGGTGGCACTGAAGCTTTCTTT. Its translation is CASRQRGGGTEAFF. The chain employs TRBV13 and TRBJ1-1, with D maybe TRBD1 (5 bases). Germline V CDR1 and CDR2: PRHDT, FYEKMQ (reference sequence). This CDR3 has 14 amino acids. The germline V and J ends were trimmed by 6 bases and 4 bases, with 15 bases remaining between them.

The chain joins TRBV6-4 to TRBJ1-5; D uncertain. The CDR3 totals 15 residues. The germline V and J ends were trimmed by 3 bases and 2 bases, with 11 bases remaining between them. Germline V gene lookup returns CDR1 MRHNA and CDR2 SNTAGT. In DNA form, the CDR3 reads TGTGCCAGCAGTGAAAGTAGCCTAGGCAATCAGCCCCAGCATTTT. Protein: CASSESSLGNQPQHF.

Details on this clone: An end of the junction does not agree with germline; a read error may underlie this. This sample also contains other DNA sequences that code for the same CDR3. The chain has TRBV5-4 and TRBJ2-7, with D tentatively TRBD1 (6 bases). The CDR3 contains 14 residues. Germline V CDR1 and CDR2: SGHNT, YYREEE (reference sequence). CDR3 nucleotides: TGTGCCAGCAGCTCACAGGGTGAATCTGACGAGCAGTATTTC. Its translation is CASSSQGESDEQYF.

The chain has TRBV18 and TRBJ1-4, with TRBD1 matching over 7 bases. V lost 5 bases, J lost 8 bases, and 11 bases stayed unmatched. Germline lookup yields CDR1 KGHSH and CDR2 LQKENI. The CDR3 is 15 amino acids. The CDR3 DNA reads TGTGCCAGCTCAGAATTAGACAGGGTCGCGGAAAAACTGTTTTTT. It codes for CASSELDRVAEKLFF. The variable domain in full, completed from reference TRBV18 and TRBJ1-4, reads NAGVMQNPRHLVRRRGQEARLRCSPMKGHSHVYWYRQLPEEGLKFMVYLQKENIIDESGMPKERFSAEFPKEGPSILRIQQVVRGDSAAYFCASSELDRVAEKLFFGSGTQLSVL.

The chain is built from TRBV28 and TRBJ2-7, with TRBD1 as a possible D gene (6 bases). The CDR3 covers 12 residues. V lost 10 bases, J lost 6 bases, and 16 bases lay in between. Looked up from germline, CDR1 is MDHEN and CDR2 is SYDVKM. The DNA of the CDR3 is TGTGCCACCGTGACAGGAACTTCCGAGCAGTACTTC. Translated, it gives CATVTGTSEQYF.

The chain has TRBV6-4 and TRBJ2-3, with 8 bases lining up with TRBD2. CDR1 MRHNA and CDR2 SNTAGT come from the germline V gene. V lost 3 bases and J lost 6; bases outside the gene matches: 8. The CDR3 length is 15 residues. This chain's CDR3 is CASSEAGSGSDTQYF. For the CDR3, the DNA is TGTGCCAGCAGTGAGGCTGGGAGCGGGAGTGATACGCAGTATTTT.

V gene TRBV30 combines with J gene TRBJ1-2; D is possibly TRBD1 (6 bases). The V gene's germline CDR1 is GTSNPN and CDR2 SVGIG (reference sequence). The CDR3 runs to 13 residues. Trimming removed 7 bases from V and 2 bases from J, with 14 bases in between. The CDR3 DNA sequence: TGTGCCTCAGAGAGGCAGGGGAACTATGGCTACACCTTC. Its translation is CASERQGNYGYTF.